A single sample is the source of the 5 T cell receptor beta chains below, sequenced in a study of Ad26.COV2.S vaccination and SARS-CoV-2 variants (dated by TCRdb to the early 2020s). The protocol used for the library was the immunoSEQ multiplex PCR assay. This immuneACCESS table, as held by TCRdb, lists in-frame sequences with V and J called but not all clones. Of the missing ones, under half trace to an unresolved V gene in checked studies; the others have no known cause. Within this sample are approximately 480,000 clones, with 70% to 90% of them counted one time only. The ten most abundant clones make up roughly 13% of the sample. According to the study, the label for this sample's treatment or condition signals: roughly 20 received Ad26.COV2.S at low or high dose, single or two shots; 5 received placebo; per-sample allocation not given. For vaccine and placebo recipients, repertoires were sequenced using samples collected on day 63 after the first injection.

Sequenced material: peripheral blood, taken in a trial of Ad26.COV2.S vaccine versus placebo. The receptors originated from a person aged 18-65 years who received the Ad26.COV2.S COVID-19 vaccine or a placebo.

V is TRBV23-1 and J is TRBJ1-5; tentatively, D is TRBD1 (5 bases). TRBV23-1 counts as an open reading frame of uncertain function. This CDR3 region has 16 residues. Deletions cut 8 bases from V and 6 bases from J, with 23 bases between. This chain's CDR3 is CASGALPGPTLQPQHF. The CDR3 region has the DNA TGCGCCAGCGGCGCACTACCGGGACCAACCCTTCAGCCCCAGCATTTT.

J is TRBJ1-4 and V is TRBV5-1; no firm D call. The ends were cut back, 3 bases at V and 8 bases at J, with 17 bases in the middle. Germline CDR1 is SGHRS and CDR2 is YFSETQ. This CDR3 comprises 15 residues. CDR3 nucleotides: TGCGCCAGCAGCTCATCTATGGGGATAGGAGAAAAACTGTTTTTT. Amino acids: CASSSSMGIGEKLFF.

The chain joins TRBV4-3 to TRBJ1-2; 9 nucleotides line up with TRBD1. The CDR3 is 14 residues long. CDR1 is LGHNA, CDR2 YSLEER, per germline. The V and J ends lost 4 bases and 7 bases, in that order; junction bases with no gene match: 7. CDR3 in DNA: TGCGCCAGCAGCCGCACAGGGGGCGTGAGTGGCTACACCTTC. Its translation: CASSRTGGVSGYTF.

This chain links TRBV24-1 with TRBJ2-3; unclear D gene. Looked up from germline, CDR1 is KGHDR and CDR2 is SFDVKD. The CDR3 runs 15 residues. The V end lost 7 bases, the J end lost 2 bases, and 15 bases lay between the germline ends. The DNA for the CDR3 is TGTGCCACCAGGGGCTTGGCGTTTCTCACAGATACGCAGTATTTT. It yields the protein CATRGLAFLTDTQYF.

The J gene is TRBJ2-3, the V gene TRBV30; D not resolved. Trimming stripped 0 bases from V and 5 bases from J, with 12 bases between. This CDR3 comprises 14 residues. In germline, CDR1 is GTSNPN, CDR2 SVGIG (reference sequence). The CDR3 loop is CAWSVLGFRDTQYF. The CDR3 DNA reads TGTGCCTGGAGTGTATTAGGGTTTAGAGATACGCAGTATTTT.